This TCR beta chain comes out of a study of cytomegalovirus exposure and HLA in healthy donors. For the study at large: Among roughly 190 million T cells, an earlier analysis found 117 million unique TCR beta sequences. General study points: With later analysis, a missense DCLRE1C variant became linked to TCR beta V- and J-gene trimming.

The PCR was carried out with 60 Vbeta primers and 13 Jbeta primers. Only in-frame clones appear in the TCRdb table, and some are missing; sequencing was by immunoSEQ multiplex PCR. The sample holds 120,000 or so clones, about 80% seen once. This clone was picked up a small number of times. Its antigen is not known. The germline V gene has CDR1 LNHDA and CDR2 SQIVND (reference sequence). V dropped 8 bases and J dropped 1 base, with 11 bases sitting between them. This CDR3 region has 13 residues. This chain uses TRBV19 with TRBJ1-1, with D uncertain. The sample consisted of PBMCs. The sequence came from a woman in her thirties or forties in good health and CMV-seropositive. For the CDR3, the DNA is TGTGCCAGTGGAGTCACAACGAACACTGAAGCTTTCTTT. It encodes CASGVTTNTEAFF.